These T cell receptor beta chains were read from a single sample in a study of blood T cell repertoires in COVID-19. Libraries were prepared by immunoSEQ multiplex PCR; TCRdb keeps only in-frame clonotypes and omits some of them. The sample lists about 260,000 clones, around 87% seen once, with approximately 1.4% in the top ten. Sequencing used peripheral blood. The receptors derive from a woman aged 35 to 49 who had recovered from COVID-19. Each CDR3 is given with its conserved first and last residue. A D gene is named only where the DNA matches it firmly. Not all rows give a size; the values are once, few, many and, for expanded clones, a class.

J gene,V gene,clone size,D gene,CDR3 DNA,CDR3 protein
TRBJ2-7,TRBV6-5,NA,NA,TGTGCCAGCAGTTACCCCGGGGACGAGCAGTACTTC,CASSYPGDEQYF
TRBJ1-1,TRBV6-4,NA,TRBD1,TGTGCCAGCAGTGTACAGGGGGCAGGGGCTTTCTTT,CASSVQGAGAFF
TRBJ1-4,TRBV16,NA,NA,TGTGCCAGCAGCCAATTCCAGATTACTAATGAAAAACTGTTTTTT,CASSQFQITNEKLFF
TRBJ1-1,TRBV12-3/TRBV12-4,NA,NA,TGTGCCAGCAGTTTGTACATGAACACTGAAGCTTTCTTT,CASSLYMNTEAFF
TRBJ2-5,TRBV12-3/TRBV12-4,NA,NA,TGTGCCAGCAGACCCGGGTACCAAGAGACCCAGTACTTC,CASRPGYQETQYF
TRBJ1-2,TRBV7-2,NA,TRBD1,TGTGCCAGCAGCCCAGAGACAGGGAACTATGGCTACACCTTC,CASSPETGNYGYTF
TRBJ1-2,TRBV13,NA,NA,TGTGCCAGCAGCTCACAGGACTATGGCTACACCTTC,CASSSQDYGYTF
TRBJ2-3,TRBV6-5,NA,NA,TGTGCCAGCAGTTACTCGACTCTGTTACCAGATACGCAGTATTTT,CASSYSTLLPDTQYF
TRBJ2-1,TRBV6-2/TRBV6-3,once,NA,TGTGCCAGCAGTTACTCTCTTCGCAGGGGGGAAAACAATGAGCAGTTCTTC,CASSYSLRRGENNEQFF
TRBJ1-2,TRBV4-3,NA,NA,TGCGCCAGCAGCCAAGAGGGCAGGATAAACTATGGCTACACCTTC,CASSQEGRINYGYTF
TRBJ2-7,TRBV5-1,NA,NA,TGCGCCAGCAGCTTGGGGAGATTGGCCTACGAGCAGTACTTC,CASSLGRLAYEQYF
TRBJ1-2,TRBV5-1,NA,NA,TGCGCCAGCAGCTTGGCGCGTCCGATTAACTATGGCTACACCTTC,CASSLARPINYGYTF
TRBJ2-1,TRBV5-6,NA,NA,TGTGCCAGCAGCTTGGGGGCCCAAGGCGATGAGCAGTTCTTC,CASSLGAQGDEQFF
TRBJ2-7,TRBV5-1,once,TRBD1,TGCGCCAGCAGCTTGGACAGGGGTTCCTACGAGCAGTACTTC,CASSLDRGSYEQYF
TRBJ2-6,TRBV7-2,once,TRBD2,TGTGCCAGCAGCCGGGGGGGATCTGGGGCCAACGTCCTGACTTTC,CASSRGGSGANVLTF
TRBJ1-2,TRBV11-2,NA,TRBD1,TGTGCCAGCAGCTTCGGGACAGGGGGCTTCTATGGCTACACCTTC,CASSFGTGGFYGYTF
TRBJ2-3,TRBV7-2,NA,TRBD2,TGTGCCAGCAGCCTGCGACTAGCGGGGGCCTCCACAGATACGCAGTATTTT,CASSLRLAGASTDTQYF
TRBJ2-7,TRBV9,NA,TRBD1,TGTGCCAGCAGCGGAACCCAGCACAGGGGAGCCGAGCAGTACTTC,CASSGTQHRGAEQYF
TRBJ1-2,TRBV19,NA,NA,TGTGCCAGTAGTATAGCGACAGTCCCTAACTATGGCTACACCTTC,CASSIATVPNYGYTF
TRBJ1-2,TRBV7-6,NA,NA,TGTGCCAGCAGCTTAGCGGTGGGCAGCTATGGCTACACCTTC,CASSLAVGSYGYTF
TRBJ2-5,TRBV5-6,NA,NA,TGTGCCAGCAGCTTGTTTTCGGGTTTGGAGTACTTC,CASSLFSGLEYF
TRBJ2-7,TRBV6-6,NA,TRBD1,TGTGCCAGCAGCCGGGACAGGGGCTACGAGCAGTACTTC,CASSRDRGYEQYF
TRBJ2-7,TRBV7-2,NA,NA,TGTGCCAGCAGCCAACCGGGGTGGGGGGTAGCCTACGAGCAGTACTTC,CASSQPGWGVAYEQYF
TRBJ2-7,TRBV19,NA,NA,TGTGCCAGGGCCGCGACAGGTACTTCCTACGAGCAGTACTTC,CARAATGTSYEQYF
TRBJ2-7,TRBV5-1,NA,NA,TGCGCCAGCAGCTTGGGGGGGACAATCTACTCCTACGAGCAGTACTTC,CASSLGGTIYSYEQYF
TRBJ2-7,TRBV13,NA,NA,TGTGCCAGCGGAAGGGGCCCCTACGAGCAGTACTTC,CASGRGPYEQYF
TRBJ1-4,TRBV7-9,NA,NA,TGTGCCAGCAGCTTAGCGCGGGGGAAAGGAGAAAAACTGTTTTTT,CASSLARGKGEKLFF
TRBJ1-4,TRBV19,NA,NA,TGTGCCAGTTGGAGCAGCGGGGTCAGTGAAAAACTGTTTTTT,CASWSSGVSEKLFF
TRBJ1-1,TRBV3-1/TRBV3-2,NA,NA,TGTGCCAGCAGCCCGTTTACAGTGAACACTGAAGCTTTCTTT,CASSPFTVNTEAFF
TRBJ2-7,TRBV3-1/TRBV3-2,NA,NA,TGTGCCAGCAGCCAAGTGGGGTCGAGGGTGGGCGAGCAGTACTTC,CASSQVGSRVGEQYF
TRBJ1-1,TRBV7-2,NA,NA,TGTGCCAGCAGCCGTCAGACAGGAAACACTGAAGCTTTCTTT,CASSRQTGNTEAFF
TRBJ2-7,TRBV5-4,once,NA,TGTGCCAGCAGCTTGGCCCCTGGGGCCTCCTACGAGCAGTACTTC,CASSLAPGASYEQYF
TRBJ1-6,TRBV4-1,NA,NA,TGCGCCAGCAGCCAAAGGGGGGGGTCAGGGCTGGTTGCTTCACCCCTCCACTTT,CASSQRGGSGLVASPLHF
TRBJ2-1,TRBV5-1,NA,TRBD2,TGCGCCAGCAGAGGACTAGGATCTTCCTACAATGAGCAGTTCTTC,CASRGLGSSYNEQFF
TRBJ1-5,TRBV30,once,NA,TGTGCCTGGAGTGTACCCGGGAATAGCAATCAGCCCCAGCATTTT,CAWSVPGNSNQPQHF
TRBJ1-3,TRBV7-9,NA,NA,TGTGCCAGCAGCTCTACAGCGGCTGGAAACACCATATATTTT,CASSSTAAGNTIYF
TRBJ1-3,TRBV5-8,NA,NA,TGTGCCAGCAGCTTGGCCGTTGTGTCGCGCGGAAACACCATATATTTT,CASSLAVVSRGNTIYF
TRBJ1-1,TRBV28,NA,NA,TGTGCCAGCAGTCGACTGCAGGGTAACACTGAAGCTTTCTTT,CASSRLQGNTEAFF
TRBJ2-2,TRBV7-7,NA,NA,TGTGCCAGCAGCGAACAGTGGTTAAGCGGGGAGCTGTTTTTT,CASSEQWLSGELFF
TRBJ1-5,TRBV5-1,NA,NA,TGCGCCAGCAGCTTGGGTCCCGATCAGCCCCAGCATTTT,CASSLGPDQPQHF
TRBJ2-3,TRBV5-1,NA,TRBD2,TGCGCCAGCGGACCCCAAGCGGGGGGCGATCCAGATACGCAGTATTTT,CASGPQAGGDPDTQYF
TRBJ2-1,TRBV20-1,NA,NA,TGCAGTGCTAGTCGTGCGACAGTCCCCTACAATGAGCAGTTCTTC,CSASRATVPYNEQFF
TRBJ2-1,TRBV30,NA,NA,TGTGCCTGGAGTGCCCAGGGCGATGAGCAGTTCTTC,CAWSAQGDEQFF
TRBJ2-1,TRBV4-1,NA,NA,TGCGCCAGCAGCCAAGATTTAGCCTACAATGAGCAGTTCTTC,CASSQDLAYNEQFF
TRBJ1-5,TRBV5-8,few,TRBD1,TGTGCCAGCAGCTCCCTAGGGGGCCAGCTTCAGCCCCAGCATTTT,CASSSLGGQLQPQHF
TRBJ1-6,TRBV30,NA,NA,TGTGCCTGGAGTGTACGGGGTCGGGGTAATTCACCCCTCCACTTT,CAWSVRGRGNSPLHF
TRBJ1-5,TRBV5-1,NA,NA,TGCGCCAGCAGCTTAGGAACGGGAGGTAATCAGCCCCAGCATTTT,CASSLGTGGNQPQHF
TRBJ2-5,TRBV6-7,NA,NA,TGTGCCAGCAGTTACCCCCTAGCCGGGGAGACCCAGTACTTC,CASSYPLAGETQYF
TRBJ2-1,TRBV7-2,NA,TRBD2,TGTGCCAGCAGCTTAGTGGCTAGCGGAAACTCCTACAATGAGCAGTTCTTC,CASSLVASGNSYNEQFF
TRBJ2-3,TRBV6-1,NA,NA,TGTGCCAGCAGTGAAGTTAAATGGAACAGGATTGGGGATACGCAGTATTTT,CASSEVKWNRIGDTQYF
TRBJ1-6,TRBV28,few,NA,TGTGCCAGCCGTCGCCAGGGGAATTCACCCCTCCACTTT,CASRRQGNSPLHF
TRBJ2-1,TRBV5-8,once,TRBD2,TGTGCCAGCAGCTTGGGACTAGCGGCCTACAATGAGCAGTTCTTC,CASSLGLAAYNEQFF
TRBJ2-7,TRBV28,NA,NA,TGTGCCAGCAGGACAGGACCGACCTACGAGCAGTACTTC,CASRTGPTYEQYF
TRBJ2-7,TRBV25-1,NA,TRBD2,TGTGCCAGCAGTGAATTCCAGGGTGCGGGAGCCGAGCAGTACTTC,CASSEFQGAGAEQYF
TRBJ1-2,TRBV19,NA,TRBD1,TGTGCCAGTAGTGGGGGACAGGGAGTAGGTGGCTACACCTTC,CASSGGQGVGGYTF
TRBJ2-7,TRBV5-8,NA,TRBD1,TGTGCCAGCCCTCCTGGCAGGGGGTACCACGAGCAGTACTTC,CASPPGRGYHEQYF
TRBJ1-6,TRBV19,NA,NA,TGTGCCAGTAGCCCGCGGTCGCCGGCATCACCCCTCCACTTT,CASSPRSPASPLHF
TRBJ2-1,TRBV4-3,NA,NA,TGCGCCAGCAGCCAAGATTGGACAGCTTTAGGGGATGAGCAGTTCTTC,CASSQDWTALGDEQFF